This T cell receptor beta chain was captured in a study of neurological immune-mediated disorders. Findings and caveats of the study: There were no CDR3 amino acid sequences shared by expanded clones across subjects, a result suggesting private repertoires in all groups.

V trimming: 0 bases; J trimming: 3 bases; junction bases outside the gene matches: 6. There are 16 residues in the CDR3. Germline V lookup: CDR1 SGHRS, CDR2 YFSETQ. TCRdb re-called the 5' RACE reads through MiXCR, storing one row per CDR3 protein. The data hold more than 95,000 distinct CDR3 sequences, with less than 14% observed a single time. This sample's time point: longitudinal time-point 3. This clonotype appeared many times. No antigen is known for it. The genes are TRBV5-1 and TRBJ2-5; 9 bases are a match to TRBD2. The source of this sequence is a female donor with HTLV-1-associated myelopathy (HAM/TSP). Specimen: PBMCs. The CDR3 region has the DNA TGCGCCAGCAGCTTGGTTGCGGGGGGGCCCGAAGAGACCCAGTACTTC. Translating gives CASSLVAGGPEETQYF.